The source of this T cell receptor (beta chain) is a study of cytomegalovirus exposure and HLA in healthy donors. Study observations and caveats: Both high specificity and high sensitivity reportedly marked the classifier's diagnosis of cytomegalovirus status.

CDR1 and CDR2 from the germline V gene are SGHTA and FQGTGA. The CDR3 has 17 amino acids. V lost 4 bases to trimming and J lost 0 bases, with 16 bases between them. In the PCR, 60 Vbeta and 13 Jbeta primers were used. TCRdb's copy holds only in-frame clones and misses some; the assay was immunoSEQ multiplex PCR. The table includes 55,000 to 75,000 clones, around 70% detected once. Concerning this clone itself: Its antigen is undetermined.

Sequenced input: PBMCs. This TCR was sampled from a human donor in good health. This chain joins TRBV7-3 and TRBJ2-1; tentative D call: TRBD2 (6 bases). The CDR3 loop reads CASSSGTLRLSYNEQFF. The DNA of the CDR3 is TGTGCCAGCAGCTCGGGGACTCTCCGACTCTCCTACAATGAGCAGTTCTTC.